Reported below is one T cell receptor beta chain. What it binds is unknown. This specimen belongs to a study of response to subunit inactivated influenza vaccine. TCRdb used MiXCR to reprocess the RT-PCR reads, holding one entry per CDR3 protein. This sample has 250,000 to 350,000 distinct CDR3 sequences, with about 20% found just once. Germline CDR1 LNHNV, CDR2 YYDKDF (reference sequence). The CDR3 is 15 amino acids. Trimming pared 0 bases from V and 2 bases from J, leaving 8 bases between. Notes on the study in general: A suggestion made by the authors is that each seasonal influenza vaccination recruits few new T cells.

The input for sequencing was PBMCs from blood, taken about 20 months after vaccination. The V and J genes are TRBV15 and TRBJ1-5; D remains ambiguous. The source is a man aged 50-75 years who received an inactivated influenza vaccine. The CDR3 nucleotides read TGTGCCACCAGCAGAGAACAGTCTCGCAATCAGCCCCAGCATTTT. Amino acid sequence: CATSREQSRNQPQHF. Variable domain in full (rest from reference TRBV15 and TRBJ1-5): DAMVIQNPRYQVTQFGKPVTLSCSQTLNHNVMYWYQQKSSQAPKLLFHYYDKDFNNEADTPDNFQSRRPNTSFCFLDIRSPGLGDTAMYLCATSREQSRNQPQHFGDGTRLSIL.